This passage covers 20 T cell receptor beta chains from one sample sequenced in a study of cytomegalovirus exposure and HLA in healthy donors. PCR was performed using 60 Vbeta and 13 Jbeta primers. Produced via immunoSEQ multiplex PCR; TCRdb's table is partial and in-frame only. Seen here are about 120,000 clones, around 76% observed once, and the top ten hold 15% to 20%. The sequenced material came from PBMCs. All receptors come from a man between 50 and 59 years old in good health and CMV-seropositive.

Written as DNA, the CDR3 is TGTGCCAGCAGGGGGACTAGCGGAGCCTACAATGAGCAGTTCTTC. Protein: CASRGTSGAYNEQFF. The rearrangement uses TRBV2 and TRBJ2-1; 11 positions match TRBD2. V lost 6 bases and J lost 2; bases outside the gene matches: 3. This CDR3 contains 15 residues. Germline V gene sequence: CDR1 SNHLY, CDR2 FYNNEI.

The V and J genes are TRBV10-3 and TRBJ1-1; unclear D gene. V lost 0 bases to trimming and J lost 1 base, with 6 bases between them. This CDR3 region has 14 residues. Germline CDR1 reads ENHRY; CDR2 reads SYGVKD. Here the CDR3 reads CAISESFSNTEAFF. The DNA of the CDR3 is TGTGCCATCAGTGAGTCTTTCTCGAACACTGAAGCTTTCTTT.

This chain links TRBV21-1 with TRBJ2-2; the table's D call of TRBD1 was not tested on the DNA. TRBV21-1 is tagged as a pseudogene. This CDR3 has 12 amino acids. The CDR3 sequence is CASMQYTGELFF. The CDR3 DNA follows: TGTGCCAGCATGCAGTACACCGGGGAGCTGTTTTTT.

This rearrangement joins TRBV11-2 to TRBJ2-6; tentative D call: TRBD1 (6 bases). Germline V gives CDR1 SGHAT, CDR2 FQNNGV. CDR3 length: 19 residues. Trimming stripped 3 bases from V and 0 bases from J, with 18 bases between. DNA for the CDR3: TGTGCCAGCAGCTTGGGCCTCGGGACATCTTTCTCTGGGGCCAACGTCCTGACTTTC. Protein: CASSLGLGTSFSGANVLTF.

In its sample, this clone was seen a few times. This rearrangement joins TRBV5-1 to TRBJ2-2; 14 nucleotides agree with TRBD2. The germline gives CDR1 SGHRS, CDR2 YFSETQ. The CDR3 runs to 21 residues. Trimming at V came to 4 bases and at J to 1 base, leaving 15 bases not matched to a gene. The CDR3 loop reads CASSRPGTSGGPLRNTGELFF. CDR3 DNA sequence: TGCGCCAGCAGCCGTCCCGGGACTAGCGGGGGCCCCCTTAGGAACACCGGGGAGCTGTTTTTT.

The J gene is TRBJ1-2, the V gene TRBV9, with 9 bases that match TRBD1. The CDR3 spans 14 residues. The V gene's germline CDR1 is SGDLS and CDR2 YYNGEE. J was trimmed by 6 bases and V by 4 bases; bases with no gene match: 7. As DNA, the CDR3 is TGTGCCAGCAGCCCACAGGGGGCTGAAGATGGCTACACCTTC. Protein: CASSPQGAEDGYTF.

This clone has only one observation. The chain couples TRBV9 to TRBJ2-2; D is unclear. The CDR3 is made up of 17 amino acids. Trimming shortened V by 4 bases and J by 2 bases, and 18 bases separated the two germline ends. CDR1 is SGDLS, CDR2 YYNGEE, per germline. Here the CDR3 reads CASSPSGRLGNTGELFF. CDR3 bases: TGTGCCAGCAGCCCGAGTGGAAGGCTAGGAAACACCGGGGAGCTGTTTTTT.

This clone was detected once. The V gene is TRBV7-9, the J gene TRBJ1-6, with D uncertain. Germline V lookup: CDR1 SEHNR, CDR2 FQNEAQ (reference sequence). V dropped 3 bases and J dropped 6 bases, with 15 bases sitting between them. The CDR3 contains 16 residues. DNA for the CDR3: TGTGCCAGCAGCTTGCCGTCCCGCGTCGGTAATTCACCCCTCCACTTT. It codes for CASSLPSRVGNSPLHF.

V is TRBV7-6 and J is TRBJ2-1; 7 nucleotides align to TRBD2. The germline gives CDR1 SGHVS, CDR2 FNYEAQ. The CDR3 runs to 15 residues. Germline trimming cut 3 bases from V and 4 bases from J; bases unmatched to any gene: 6. The CDR3 DNA sequence: TGTGCCAGCAGCTTTTTTCTAGCGGAGTACAATGAGCAGTTCTTC. It encodes CASSFFLAEYNEQFF.

This clone was picked up a small number of times. The gene calls are TRBV7-9 and TRBJ2-3, with D perhaps TRBD2 (6 bases). This CDR3 has 16 residues. Looked up from germline, CDR1 is SEHNR and CDR2 is FQNEAQ (reference sequence). V shed 4 bases and J shed 0 bases, with 14 bases lying between them. The CDR3 here is CASSSGSGASTDTQYF. The CDR3 region has the DNA TGTGCCAGCAGCTCAGGTAGCGGCGCTAGCACAGATACGCAGTATTTT.

The chain links TRBV2 to TRBJ2-3, with a tentative D call TRBD2 (5 bases). From germline, CDR1 is SNHLY and CDR2 FYNNEI. With 1 base removed from V and 5 bases from J, the gap between germline ends came to 7 bases. This CDR3 comprises 13 residues. The chain's CDR3 is CASSEGGGDTQYF. The CDR3 nucleotides are TGTGCCAGCAGTGAAGGTGGAGGAGATACGCAGTATTTT.

This clone has only one observation. The chain recombines TRBV7-8 with TRBJ1-2, with 8 bases fitting TRBD1. Germline trimming cut 0 bases from V and 3 bases from J; bases unmatched to any gene: 6. CDR1 and CDR2 (germline): SGHVS, FQNEAQ. The CDR3 consists of 16 residues. CDR3 sequence (DNA): TGTGCCAGCAGCTTAGCGGTTACAGGGGGGCACTATGGCTACACCTTC. Protein product: CASSLAVTGGHYGYTF.

This rearrangement joins TRBV2 to TRBJ1-5, with a tentative D call TRBD1 (5 bases). CDR1 and CDR2 (germline): SNHLY, FYNNEI. The V end lost 1 base, the J end lost 7 bases, and 11 bases lay between the germline ends. CDR3 size: 14 residues. The CDR3 DNA reads TGTGCCAGCAGTGAAGGCAGGGCTGACCAGCCCCAGCATTTT. Translated, it gives CASSEGRADQPQHF.

The CDR3 loop reads CASSLDPPSGGTDTQYF. The CDR3, as DNA: TGCGCCAGCAGCTTGGATCCGCCTAGCGGGGGAACAGATACGCAGTATTTT. V is TRBV5-1 and J is TRBJ2-3, with 10 bases fitting TRBD2. Looked up from germline, CDR1 is SGHRS and CDR2 is YFSETQ. The CDR3 runs 17 residues. V shed 0 bases, J shed 3 bases, and the junction held 7 bases outside the gene matches.

The V and J genes are TRBV15 and TRBJ1-5; 7 nucleotides agree with TRBD1. J lost 0 bases, V lost 1 base, and 9 bases had no gene match. CDR1 is LNHNV, CDR2 YYDKDF, per germline (reference sequence). The CDR3 is 18 residues long. This CDR3 reads CATSRVGRGSYSNQPQHF. For the CDR3, the DNA is TGTGCCACCAGCAGAGTAGGCAGGGGGTCTTATAGCAATCAGCCCCAGCATTTT.

The V call is TRBV7-8, the J call TRBJ2-1, with D possibly matching TRBD2 (7 bases). CDR1 is SGHVS, CDR2 FQNEAQ, per germline. The length of the CDR3 is 16 residues. Trimming removed 6 bases at V and 3 bases at J, with 18 bases between. CDR3 sequence reads: CASSLGEGGSYNEQFF. The CDR3 bases are TGTGCCAGCAGTCTCGGGGAGGGGGGCAGCTACAATGAGCAGTTCTTC.

V is TRBV2 and J is TRBJ2-3; 10 positions agree with TRBD2. Per germline, CDR1 SNHLY and CDR2 FYNNEI. This CDR3 region has 18 residues. V was pared by 3 bases and J by 8 bases, with 17 bases of the junction left unmatched. The CDR3 DNA follows: TGTGCCAGCAGTGATTCGGATTCTGGGCTAGCGGGAGTGGTTACGCAGTATTTT. Protein sequence: CASSDSDSGLAGVVTQYF.

J is TRBJ2-7 and V is TRBV25-1, with D perhaps matching TRBD1 (6 bases). The CDR3 consists of 13 residues. Trimming pared 5 bases from V and 6 bases from J, leaving 14 bases between. CDR1 and CDR2 (germline): MGHDK, SYGVNS. In nucleotides, the CDR3 is TGTGCCAGCAGTCCCACCGACAGGCGCGAGCAGTACTTC. Amino acid sequence: CASSPTDRREQYF.

This chain uses TRBV11-2 with TRBJ2-1, with D possibly matching TRBD1 (6 bases). V was trimmed by 0 bases and J by 0 bases, leaving 9 bases between them. This CDR3 comprises 16 residues. Germline CDR1 SGHAT, CDR2 FQNNGV. The CDR3 DNA sequence: TGTGCCAGCAGCTTAGATCCGGACAGCTCCTACAATGAGCAGTTCTTC. This sequence encodes CASSLDPDSSYNEQFF.

The chain joins TRBV2 to TRBJ2-2; 10 positions agree with TRBD2. The V segment lost 5 bases and the J segment 5 bases; nucleotides outside the gene matches: 8. The V gene's germline CDR1 is SNHLY and CDR2 FYNNEI. The CDR3 runs to 16 residues. DNA for the CDR3: TGTGCCAGCAGTAACCCGACTAGCGGGTTAACCGGGGAGCTGTTTTTT. This encodes CASSNPTSGLTGELFF. The full variable domain, completed using reference TRBV2 and TRBJ2-2, is EPEVTQTPSHQVTQMGQEVILRCVPISNHLYFYWYRQILGQKVEFLVSFYNNEISEKSEIFDDQFSVERPDGSNFTLKIRSTKLEDSAMYFCASSNPTSGLTGELFFGEGSRLTVL.